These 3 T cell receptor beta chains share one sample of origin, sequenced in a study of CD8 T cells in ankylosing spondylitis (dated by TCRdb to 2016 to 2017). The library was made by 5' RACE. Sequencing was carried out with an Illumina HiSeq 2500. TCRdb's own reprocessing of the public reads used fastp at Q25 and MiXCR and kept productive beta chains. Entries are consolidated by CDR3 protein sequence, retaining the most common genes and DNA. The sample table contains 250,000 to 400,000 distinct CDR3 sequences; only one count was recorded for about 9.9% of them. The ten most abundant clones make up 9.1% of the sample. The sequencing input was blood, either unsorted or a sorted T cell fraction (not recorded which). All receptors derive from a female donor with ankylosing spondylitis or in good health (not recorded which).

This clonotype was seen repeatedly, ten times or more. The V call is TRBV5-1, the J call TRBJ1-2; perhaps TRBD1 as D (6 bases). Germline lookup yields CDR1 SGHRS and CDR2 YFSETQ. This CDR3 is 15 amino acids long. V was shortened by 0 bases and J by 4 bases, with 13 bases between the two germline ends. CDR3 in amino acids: CASSLGARGPYGYTF. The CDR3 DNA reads TGCGCCAGCAGCTTGGGGGCCAGGGGCCCCTATGGCTACACCTTC.

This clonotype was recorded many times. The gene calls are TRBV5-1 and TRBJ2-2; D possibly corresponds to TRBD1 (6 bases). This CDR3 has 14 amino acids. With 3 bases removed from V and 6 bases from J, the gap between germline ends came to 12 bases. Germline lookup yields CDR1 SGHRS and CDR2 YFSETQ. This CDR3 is CASSSSGAAGELFF. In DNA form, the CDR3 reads TGCGCCAGCAGCTCCTCAGGGGCGGCCGGGGAGCTGTTTTTT.

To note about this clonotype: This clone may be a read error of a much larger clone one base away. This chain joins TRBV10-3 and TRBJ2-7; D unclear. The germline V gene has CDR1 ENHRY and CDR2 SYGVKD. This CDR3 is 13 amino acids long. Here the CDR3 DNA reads TGTGCCATCAGTGAGTGGGGTAGCTACGAGCAGTGCTTC. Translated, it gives CAISEWGSYEQCF.